A few counts support the clone carrying this T cell receptor (beta chain). The data belong to a study of T-cell reconstitution after alpha-beta-depleted transplantation in children. Preparation of the TCRbeta library was carried out with unique molecular identifiers. TCRdb ran MiXCR on the PCR reads and lists one entry per CDR3 protein. Found here are more than 250,000 distinct CDR3 sequences, roughly 9.5% of them singletons; the top ten hold 10%. With 0 bases removed from V and 0 bases from J, the gap between germline ends came to 2 bases. The CDR3 runs 12 residues. CDR1 is DFQATT and CDR2 is SNEGSKA in the germline V gene (reference sequence).

This rearrangement joins TRBV20-1 to TRBJ2-5; D gene ambiguous. This clonotype was sampled from a human donor who donated a stem cell graft to a child with SCID. Sequences were derived from PBMCs from the stem cell graft donor, sampled from the stem cell graft. CDR3 coding DNA: TGCAGTGCTAGAGATCACCAAGAGACCCAGTACTTC. Encoded protein: CSARDHQETQYF.